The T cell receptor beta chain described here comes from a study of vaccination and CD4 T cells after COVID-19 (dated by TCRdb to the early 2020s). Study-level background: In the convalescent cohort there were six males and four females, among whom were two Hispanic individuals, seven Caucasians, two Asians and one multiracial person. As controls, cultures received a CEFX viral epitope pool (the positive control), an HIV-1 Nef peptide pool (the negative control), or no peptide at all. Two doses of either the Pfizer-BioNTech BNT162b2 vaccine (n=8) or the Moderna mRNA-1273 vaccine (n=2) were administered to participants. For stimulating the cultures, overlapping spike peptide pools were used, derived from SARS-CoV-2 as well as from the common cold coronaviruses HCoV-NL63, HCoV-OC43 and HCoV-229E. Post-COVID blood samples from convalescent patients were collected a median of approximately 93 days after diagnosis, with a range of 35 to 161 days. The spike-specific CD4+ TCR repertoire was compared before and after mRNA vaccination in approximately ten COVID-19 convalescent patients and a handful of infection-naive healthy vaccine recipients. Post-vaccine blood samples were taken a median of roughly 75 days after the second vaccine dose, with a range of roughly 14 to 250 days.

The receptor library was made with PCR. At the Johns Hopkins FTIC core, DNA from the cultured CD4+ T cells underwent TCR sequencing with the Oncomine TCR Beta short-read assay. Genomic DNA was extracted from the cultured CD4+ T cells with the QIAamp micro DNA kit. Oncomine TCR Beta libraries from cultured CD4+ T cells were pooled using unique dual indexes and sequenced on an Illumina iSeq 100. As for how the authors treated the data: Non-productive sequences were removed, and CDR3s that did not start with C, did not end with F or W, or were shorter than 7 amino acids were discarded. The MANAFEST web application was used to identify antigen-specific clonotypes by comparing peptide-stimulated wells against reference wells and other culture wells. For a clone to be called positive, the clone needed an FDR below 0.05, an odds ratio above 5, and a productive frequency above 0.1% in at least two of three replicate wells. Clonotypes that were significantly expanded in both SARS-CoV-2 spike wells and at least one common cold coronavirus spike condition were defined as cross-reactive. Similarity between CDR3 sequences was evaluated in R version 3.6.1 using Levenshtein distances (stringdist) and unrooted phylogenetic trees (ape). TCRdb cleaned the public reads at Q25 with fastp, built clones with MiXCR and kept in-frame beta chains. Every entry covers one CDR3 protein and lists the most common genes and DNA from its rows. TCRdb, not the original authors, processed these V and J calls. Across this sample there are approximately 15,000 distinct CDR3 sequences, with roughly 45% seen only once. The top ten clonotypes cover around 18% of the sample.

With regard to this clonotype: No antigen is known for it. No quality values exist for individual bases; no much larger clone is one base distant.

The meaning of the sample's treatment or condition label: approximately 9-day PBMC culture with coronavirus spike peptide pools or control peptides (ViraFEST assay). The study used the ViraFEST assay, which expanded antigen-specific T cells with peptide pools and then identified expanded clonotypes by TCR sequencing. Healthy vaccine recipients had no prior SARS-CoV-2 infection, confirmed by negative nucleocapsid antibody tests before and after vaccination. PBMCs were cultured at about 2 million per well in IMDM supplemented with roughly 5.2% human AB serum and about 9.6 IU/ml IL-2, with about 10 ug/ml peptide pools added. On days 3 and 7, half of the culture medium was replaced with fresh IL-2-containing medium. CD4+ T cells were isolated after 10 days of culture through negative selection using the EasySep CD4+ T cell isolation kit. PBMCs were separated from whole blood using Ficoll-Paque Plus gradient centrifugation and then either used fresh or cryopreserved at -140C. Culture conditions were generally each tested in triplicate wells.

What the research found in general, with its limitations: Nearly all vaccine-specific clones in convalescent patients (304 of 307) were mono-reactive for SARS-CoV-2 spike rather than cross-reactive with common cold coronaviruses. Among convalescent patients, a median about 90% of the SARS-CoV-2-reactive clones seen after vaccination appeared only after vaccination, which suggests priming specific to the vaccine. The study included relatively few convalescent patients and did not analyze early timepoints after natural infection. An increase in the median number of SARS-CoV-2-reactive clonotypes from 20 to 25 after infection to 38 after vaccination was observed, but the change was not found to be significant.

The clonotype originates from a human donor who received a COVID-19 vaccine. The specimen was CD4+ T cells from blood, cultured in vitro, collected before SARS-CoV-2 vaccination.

The CDR3 corresponds to CAWSVKGVYGYTF. The sequence in DNA is TGTGCCTGGAGTGTAAAGGGGGTCTATGGCTACACCTTC. This chain is built from TRBV30 and TRBJ1-2; a weak D assignment points to TRBD1 (6 bases agree). From a lookup of the germline V gene (reference sequence), CDR1 and CDR2 are GTSNPN and SVGIG. The CDR3 holds 13 amino acids from the cysteine to the phenylalanine. Kept here is only the CDR3 DNA, which spans 39 bases and is read in frame from base 1. Trimming costs V 0 bases and J 4 bases, and their ends lie 9 bases apart.